The sample holds one count of the clone carrying this T cell receptor beta chain. Study processing details: Nucleated cell number was recorded as an estimate derived from reference gene primer amplification. Clones were read by immunoSEQ multiplex PCR, and TCRdb kept only the in-frame ones, dropping some. The V and J calls and clone size are taken from that table; D and trimming were inferred from the DNA. The sample consists of around 20,000 clones, nearly 90% of them appearing once. The sample belongs to a study of blood T cell repertoires in COVID-19. The germline V gene encodes CDR1 MNHEY and CDR2 SVGAGI. Germline trimming cut 4 bases from V and 5 bases from J; bases unmatched to any gene: 5. There are 15 residues in the CDR3.

The V and J genes are TRBV6-5 and TRBJ2-3; 11 bases map to TRBD1. Source material: peripheral blood. The sequence was collected from a human donor with active COVID-19. The donor label of this sample is uncertain. The chain's CDR3 is CASSSRDRGVDTQYF. The CDR3 DNA is TGTGCCAGCAGTTCCCGGGACAGGGGGGTAGATACGCAGTATTTT.